This entry concerns a single T cell receptor beta chain. The data were taken from a study of blood T cell repertoires in COVID-19. V was pared by 6 bases and J by 3 bases, with 8 bases of the junction left unmatched. Germline CDR1 KGHSH, CDR2 LQKENI. The CDR3 is 15 amino acids. Method: immunoSEQ multiplex PCR; TCRdb's copy keeps in-frame clones and lacks some. This sample yields 150,000 or so clones, of which about 80% are seen a single time; more than 8.5% belongs to the top ten. This clonotype was obtained from a man aged 50 to 60 who had recovered from COVID-19. The chain carries TRBV18 and TRBJ2-7; 10 bases line up with TRBD1. Source material: PBMCs or T cells enriched from blood (not recorded which). Here the CDR3 reads CASSPGTGVHYEQYF. The CDR3 bases are TGTGCCAGCTCCCCCGGGACAGGGGTCCACTACGAGCAGTACTTC. The full variable domain, in which reference TRBV18 and TRBJ2-7 provide the parts outside the CDR3, is NAGVMQNPRHLVRRRGQEARLRCSPMKGHSHVYWYRQLPEEGLKFMVYLQKENIIDESGMPKERFSAEFPKEGPSILRIQQVVRGDSAAYFCASSPGTGVHYEQYFGPGTRLTVT.